The rows below give T cell receptor beta chains drawn from one sample of a study of Ad26.COV2.S vaccination and SARS-CoV-2 variants. The table came from immunoSEQ multiplex PCR; TCRdb's copy has only in-frame clones and leaves some out. The sample has roughly 700,000 clones, about 90% seen once. Sequences were derived from peripheral blood, sampled in a trial of Ad26.COV2.S vaccine versus placebo. All receptors come from a person between 18 and 59 years old who received the Ad26.COV2.S COVID-19 vaccine or a placebo. The CDR3 runs from the conserved cysteine through the conserved F or W. The order of the fields is CDR3 DNA, CDR3 protein, clone size, V gene, D gene, J gene. D genes are given only for firm matches. The size of a clone is reported for some rows only, either as once, few or many, or as a class for expanded clones.

TGCAGTGCTAGTCACCAACACGAGCAGTACTTC | CSASHQHEQYF | NA | TRBV20-1 | NA | TRBJ2-7
TGTGCCAGCAGCTCCGCTAGGGTCCCCGGGGAGCTGTTTTTT | CASSSARVPGELFF | NA | TRBV11-2 | NA | TRBJ2-2
TGTGCCAGCAGCGTGCAAGGACTGGAGCACCGGGAGCTGTTTTTT | CASSVQGLEHRELFF | NA | TRBV9 | NA | TRBJ2-2
TGTGCCAGCAGTTTCAGAGAGACCCAGTACTTC | CASSFRETQYF | few | TRBV12-3/TRBV12-4 | NA | TRBJ2-5
TGTGCCAGCAGCTTAAGAATCGGCGGGGAGCTGTTTTTT | CASSLRIGGELFF | NA | TRBV7-3 | NA | TRBJ2-2
TGCGCCAGCAGCTTGAAGCCCGGGAATCAGCCCCAGCATTTT | CASSLKPGNQPQHF | NA | TRBV5-1 | NA | TRBJ1-5
TGTGCCATCAGGTCCGGGACAGGTAATCAGCCCCAGCATTTT | CAIRSGTGNQPQHF | NA | TRBV10-3 | TRBD1 | TRBJ1-5
TGCAGCGCCCGGTCCAGGGAGACCCAGTACTTC | CSARSRETQYF | NA | TRBV29-1 | NA | TRBJ2-5
TGTGCCAGCAGTTTAGCGGGCAATTCACCCCTCCACTTT | CASSLAGNSPLHF | NA | TRBV12-3/TRBV12-4 | NA | TRBJ1-6
TGTGCCAGCTCACCGGGGACTAGCGGGACTGGCGAGCAGTACTTC | CASSPGTSGTGEQYF | NA | TRBV18 | TRBD2 | TRBJ2-7
TGTGCCAGCAGCCATCACTACGAGCAGTACTTC | CASSHHYEQYF | NA | TRBV3-1/TRBV3-2 | NA | TRBJ2-7
TGTGCCAGTAAAGGGACAGGGGGAAACTACGAGCAGTACTTC | CASKGTGGNYEQYF | NA | TRBV6-5 | TRBD1 | TRBJ2-7
TGTGCCAGTAGTGTCACAGGGTTAGGGCAGCCCCAGCATTTT | CASSVTGLGQPQHF | NA | TRBV19 | NA | TRBJ1-5
TGTGCCAGCAGCTCATTAAGGGATACGCAGTATTTT | CASSSLRDTQYF | NA | TRBV5-6 | NA | TRBJ2-3
TGTGCCAGCAGTGAAATTTCGATCACCGGGGGGCTGTTTTTT | CASSEISITGGLFF | NA | TRBV2 | NA | TRBJ2-2
TGTGCCAGCAGTGAAGCGGGAGTGTTCGAGCAGTACTTC | CASSEAGVFEQYF | NA | TRBV6-1 | NA | TRBJ2-7
TGTGCCAGCAGCTTAGAGGCCAGGCCGACTGAGCAGTTCTTC | CASSLEARPTEQFF | once | TRBV7-2 | NA | TRBJ2-1
TGTGCCAGCAGTCGCCGACAGGCTCGAAAGGGGAGAAACACCATATATTTT | CASSRRQARKGRNTIYF | NA | TRBV27 | NA | TRBJ1-3
TGTGCCAGCAGCCCCGGACAGGGTCATCAGCCCCAGCATTTT | CASSPGQGHQPQHF | NA | TRBV7-8 | TRBD1 | TRBJ1-5